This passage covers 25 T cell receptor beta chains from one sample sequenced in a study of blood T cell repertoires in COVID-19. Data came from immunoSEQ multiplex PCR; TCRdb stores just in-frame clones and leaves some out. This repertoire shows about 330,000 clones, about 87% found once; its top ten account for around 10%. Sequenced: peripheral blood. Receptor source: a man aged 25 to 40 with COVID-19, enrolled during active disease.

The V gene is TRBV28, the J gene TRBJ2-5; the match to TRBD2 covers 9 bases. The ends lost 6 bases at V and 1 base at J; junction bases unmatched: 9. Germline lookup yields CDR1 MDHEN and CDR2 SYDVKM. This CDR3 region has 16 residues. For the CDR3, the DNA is TGTGCCAGCAGCCCCTTACTAGCGGGCCTCCAAGAGACCCAGTACTTC. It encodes CASSPLLAGLQETQYF.

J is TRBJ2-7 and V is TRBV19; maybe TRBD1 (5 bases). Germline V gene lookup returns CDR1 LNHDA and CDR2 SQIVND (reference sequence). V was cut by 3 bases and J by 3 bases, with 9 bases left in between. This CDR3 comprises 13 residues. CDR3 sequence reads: CASSMQGDYEQYF. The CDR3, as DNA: TGTGCCAGTAGTATGCAGGGTGACTACGAGCAGTACTTC.

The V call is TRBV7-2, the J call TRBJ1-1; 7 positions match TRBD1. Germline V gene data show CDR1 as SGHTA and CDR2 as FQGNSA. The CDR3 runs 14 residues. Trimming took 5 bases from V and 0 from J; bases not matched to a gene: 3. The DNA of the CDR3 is TGTGCCAGCAGCGCACAGGGGATGAACACTGAAGCTTTCTTT. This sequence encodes CASSAQGMNTEAFF.

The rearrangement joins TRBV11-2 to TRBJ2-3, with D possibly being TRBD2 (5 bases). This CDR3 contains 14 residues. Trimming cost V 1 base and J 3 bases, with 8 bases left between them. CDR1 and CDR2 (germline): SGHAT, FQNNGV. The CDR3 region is CASSLVRLTDTQYF. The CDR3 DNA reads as TGTGCCAGCAGCTTAGTCCGACTAACAGATACGCAGTATTTT.

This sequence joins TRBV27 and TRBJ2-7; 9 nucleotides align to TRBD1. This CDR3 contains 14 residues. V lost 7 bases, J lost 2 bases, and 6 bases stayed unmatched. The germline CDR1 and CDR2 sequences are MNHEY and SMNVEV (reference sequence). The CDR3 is CASTDRGGPYEQYF. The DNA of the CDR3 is TGTGCCAGCACCGACAGGGGGGGCCCCTACGAGCAGTACTTC.

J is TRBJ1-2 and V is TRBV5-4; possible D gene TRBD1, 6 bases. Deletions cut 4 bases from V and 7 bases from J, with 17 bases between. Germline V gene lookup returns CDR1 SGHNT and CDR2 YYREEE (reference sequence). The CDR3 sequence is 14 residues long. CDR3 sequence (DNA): TGTGCCAGCAGCCGACGGACAGTGGTGACTGGCTACACCTTC. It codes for CASSRRTVVTGYTF.

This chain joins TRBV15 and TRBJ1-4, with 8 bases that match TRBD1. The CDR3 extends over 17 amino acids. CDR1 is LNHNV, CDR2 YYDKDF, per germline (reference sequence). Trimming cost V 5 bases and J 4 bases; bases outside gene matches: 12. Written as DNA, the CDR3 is TGTGCCACCAGCTCAGGGGGCTTACTACTTAGTAATGAAAAACTGTTTTTT. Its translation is CATSSGGLLLSNEKLFF.

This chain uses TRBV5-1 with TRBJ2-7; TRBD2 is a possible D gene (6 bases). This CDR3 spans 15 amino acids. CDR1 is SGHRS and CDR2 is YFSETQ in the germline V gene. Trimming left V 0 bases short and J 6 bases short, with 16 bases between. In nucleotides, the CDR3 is TGCGCCAGCAGCTTGGGCGGGACCCCGGGAGTCGAGCAGTACTTC. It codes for CASSLGGTPGVEQYF. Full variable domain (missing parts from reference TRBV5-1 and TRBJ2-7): KAGVTQTPRYLIKTRGQQVTLSCSPISGHRSVSWYQQTPGQGLQFLFEYFSETQRNKGNFPGRFSGRQFSNSRSEMNVSTLELGDSALYLCASSLGGTPGVEQYFGPGTRLTVT.

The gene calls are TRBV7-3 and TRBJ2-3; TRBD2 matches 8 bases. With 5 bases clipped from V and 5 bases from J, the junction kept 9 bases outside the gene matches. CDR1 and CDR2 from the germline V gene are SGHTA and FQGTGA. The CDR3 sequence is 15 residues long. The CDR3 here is CASSQQREIRDTQYF. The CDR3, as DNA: TGTGCCAGCAGCCAACAGCGGGAGATTCGAGATACGCAGTATTTT.

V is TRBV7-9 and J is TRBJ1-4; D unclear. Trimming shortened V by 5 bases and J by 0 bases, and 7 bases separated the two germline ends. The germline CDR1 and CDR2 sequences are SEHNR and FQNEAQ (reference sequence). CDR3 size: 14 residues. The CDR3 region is CASSLTATNEKLFF. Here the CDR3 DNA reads TGTGCCAGCAGCCTCACTGCAACTAATGAAAAACTGTTTTTT.

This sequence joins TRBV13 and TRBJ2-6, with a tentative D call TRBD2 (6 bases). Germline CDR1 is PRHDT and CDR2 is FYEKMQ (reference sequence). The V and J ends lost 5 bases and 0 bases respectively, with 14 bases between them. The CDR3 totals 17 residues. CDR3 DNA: TGTGCCAGCAGCAACGGGACTGCTCACTCTGGGGCCAACGTCCTGACTTTC. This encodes CASSNGTAHSGANVLTF.

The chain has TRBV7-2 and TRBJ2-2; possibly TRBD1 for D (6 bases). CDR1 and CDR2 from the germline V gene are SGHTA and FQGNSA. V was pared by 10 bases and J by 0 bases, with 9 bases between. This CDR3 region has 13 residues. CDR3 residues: CATRQANTGELFF. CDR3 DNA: TGTGCCACCCGACAGGCGAACACCGGGGAGCTGTTTTTT.

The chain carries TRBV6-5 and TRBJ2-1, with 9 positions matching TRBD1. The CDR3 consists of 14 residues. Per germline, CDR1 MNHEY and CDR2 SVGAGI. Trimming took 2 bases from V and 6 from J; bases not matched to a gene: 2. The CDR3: CASSYGQGSNEQFF. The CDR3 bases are TGTGCCAGCAGTTACGGACAGGGGTCCAATGAGCAGTTCTTC.

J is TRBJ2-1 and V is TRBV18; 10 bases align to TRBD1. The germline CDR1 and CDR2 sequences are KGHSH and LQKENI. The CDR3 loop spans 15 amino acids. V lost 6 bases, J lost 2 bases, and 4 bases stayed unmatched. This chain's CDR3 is CASSDGQGAYNEQFF. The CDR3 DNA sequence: TGTGCCAGCTCCGACGGACAGGGGGCCTACAATGAGCAGTTCTTC.

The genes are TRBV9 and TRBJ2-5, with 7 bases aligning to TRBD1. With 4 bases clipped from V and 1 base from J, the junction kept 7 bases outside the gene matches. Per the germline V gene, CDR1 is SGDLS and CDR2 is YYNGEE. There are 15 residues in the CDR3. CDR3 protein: CASSPQGQIQETQYF. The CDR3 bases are TGTGCCAGCAGCCCTCAGGGACAGATCCAAGAGACCCAGTACTTC. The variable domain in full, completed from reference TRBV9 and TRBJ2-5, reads DSGVTQTPKHLITATGQRVTLRCSPRSGDLSVYWYQQSLDQGLQFLIQYYNGEERAKGNILERFSAQQFPDLHSELNLSSLELGDSALYFCASSPQGQIQETQYFGPGTRLLVL.

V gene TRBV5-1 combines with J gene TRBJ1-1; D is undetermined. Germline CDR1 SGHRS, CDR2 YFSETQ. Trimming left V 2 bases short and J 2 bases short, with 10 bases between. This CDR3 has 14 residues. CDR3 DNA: TGCGCCAGCAGCTTACAGCCTCTAAACACTGAAGCTTTCTTT. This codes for CASSLQPLNTEAFF.

The CDR3 region has the DNA TGTGCCAGCAGCCCCCAGGTGGAAATGAACACTGAAGCTTTCTTT. Protein: CASSPQVEMNTEAFF. The chain is built from TRBV9 and TRBJ1-1; no clear D. The CDR3 contains 15 residues. V was shortened by 4 bases and J by 0 bases, with 13 bases between the two germline ends. The germline gives CDR1 SGDLS, CDR2 YYNGEE.

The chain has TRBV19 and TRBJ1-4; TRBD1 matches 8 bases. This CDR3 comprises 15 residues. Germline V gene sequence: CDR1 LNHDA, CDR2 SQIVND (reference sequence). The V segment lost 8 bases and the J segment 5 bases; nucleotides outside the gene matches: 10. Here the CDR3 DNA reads TGTGCCAGTTCGATCGACAGGGGATACAATGAAAAACTGTTTTTT. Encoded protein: CASSIDRGYNEKLFF.

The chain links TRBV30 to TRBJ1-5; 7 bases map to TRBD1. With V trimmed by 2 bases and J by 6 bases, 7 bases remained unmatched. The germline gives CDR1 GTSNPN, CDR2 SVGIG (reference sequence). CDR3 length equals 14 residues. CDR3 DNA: TGTGCCTGGAGTTCAGGGGGGTTGGGTCAGCCCCAGCATTTT. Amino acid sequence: CAWSSGGLGQPQHF.

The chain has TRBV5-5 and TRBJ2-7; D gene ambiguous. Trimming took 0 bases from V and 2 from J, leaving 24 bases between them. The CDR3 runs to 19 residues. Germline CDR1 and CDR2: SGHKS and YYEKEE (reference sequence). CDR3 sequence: CASSLDWYPPRLQTYEQYF. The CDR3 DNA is TGTGCCAGCAGCTTGGATTGGTACCCTCCGAGACTCCAAACCTACGAGCAGTACTTC.

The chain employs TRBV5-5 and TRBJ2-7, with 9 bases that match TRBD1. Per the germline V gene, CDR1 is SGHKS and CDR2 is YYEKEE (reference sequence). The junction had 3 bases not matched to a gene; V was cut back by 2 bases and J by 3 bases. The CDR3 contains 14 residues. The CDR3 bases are TGTGCCAGCAGCTTACAGGGGGCGAACTACGAGCAGTACTTC. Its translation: CASSLQGANYEQYF. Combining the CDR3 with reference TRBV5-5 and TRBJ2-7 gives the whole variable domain DAGVTQSPTHLIKTRGQQVTLRCSPISGHKSVSWYQQVLGQGPQFIFQYYEKEERGRGNFPDRFSARQFPNYSSELNVNALLLGDSALYLCASSLQGANYEQYFGPGTRLTVT.

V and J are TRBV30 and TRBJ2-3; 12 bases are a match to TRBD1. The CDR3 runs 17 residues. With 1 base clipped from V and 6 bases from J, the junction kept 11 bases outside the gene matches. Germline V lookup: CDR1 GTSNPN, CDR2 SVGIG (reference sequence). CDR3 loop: CAWSGPGTGGAVDTQYF. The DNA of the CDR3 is TGTGCCTGGAGTGGCCCCGGGACAGGGGGCGCAGTGGATACGCAGTATTTT.

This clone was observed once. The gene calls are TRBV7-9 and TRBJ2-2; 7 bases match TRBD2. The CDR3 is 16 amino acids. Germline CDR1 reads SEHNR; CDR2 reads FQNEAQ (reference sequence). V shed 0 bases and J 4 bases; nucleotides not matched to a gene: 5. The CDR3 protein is CASSLASSGFTGELFF. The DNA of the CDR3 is TGTGCCAGCAGCTTAGCGTCTAGCGGTTTCACCGGGGAGCTGTTTTTT.

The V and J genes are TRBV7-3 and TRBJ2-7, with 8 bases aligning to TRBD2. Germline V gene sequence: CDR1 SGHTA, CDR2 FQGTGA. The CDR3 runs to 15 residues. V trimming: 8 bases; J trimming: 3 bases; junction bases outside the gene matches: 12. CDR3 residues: CASSPRAGVFYEQYF. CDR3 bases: TGTGCCAGCTCGCCGAGAGCGGGGGTTTTCTACGAGCAGTACTTC.

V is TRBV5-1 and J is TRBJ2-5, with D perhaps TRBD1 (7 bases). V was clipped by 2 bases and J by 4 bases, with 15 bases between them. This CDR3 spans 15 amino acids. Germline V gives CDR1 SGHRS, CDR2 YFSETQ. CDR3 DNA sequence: TGCGCCAGCAGCTTCCGACAGGGAGGTGCAGAGACCCAGTACTTC. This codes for CASSFRQGGAETQYF.